The 14 T cell receptor beta chains listed next were all sequenced from one sample in a study of CD8+ T cells in alopecia areata. RNA extraction and reverse transcription yielded cDNA as sequencing template. Sequencing was performed with immunoSEQ multiplex PCR; in TCRdb, only in-frame clones are kept and a portion is missing. This table holds about 110,000 clones, about 60% found once. Sequenced sample: NKG2D-low CD8+ T cells sorted from blood. The receptor source for this set is a human donor with alopecia areata.

The V gene is TRBV6-6, the J gene TRBJ2-5, with D perhaps matching TRBD2 (6 bases). V lost 2 bases and J lost 5, with 12 bases in between. Germline V lookup: CDR1 MNHNY, CDR2 SVGAGI (reference sequence). CDR3 length: 14 amino acids. The CDR3 region is CASSYRLVGETQYF. In DNA form, the CDR3 reads TGTGCCAGCAGTTACCGACTAGTGGGCGAGACCCAGTACTTC.

This clone occurred a few times. This sequence joins TRBV30 and TRBJ2-3; TRBD1 matches 10 bases. CDR3 size: 16 residues. The germline gives CDR1 GTSNPN, CDR2 SVGIG (reference sequence). V lost 2 bases and J lost 5; bases outside the gene matches: 10. In DNA, the CDR3 is TGTGCCTGGAGTACCGGACAGGGGGAGGATATAGATACGCAGTATTTT. This codes for CAWSTGQGEDIDTQYF.

The CDR3 protein is CASRHQGPGNTIYF. CDR3 nucleotide sequence: TGTGCCAGCAGACACCAGGGACCTGGAAACACCATATATTTT. V gene TRBV27 combines with J gene TRBJ1-3, with D possibly matching TRBD1 (5 bases). Germline V gives CDR1 MNHEY, CDR2 SMNVEV (reference sequence). The V gene lost 6 bases and the J gene lost 2 bases, with 11 bases spanning the gap. The CDR3 is 14 residues long.

The chain couples TRBV4-1 to TRBJ2-7; tentative D call: TRBD1 (5 bases). CDR1 is MGHRA, CDR2 YSYEKL, per germline. The CDR3 is made up of 13 amino acids. Deletions cut 1 base from V and 7 bases from J, with 11 bases between. CDR3 DNA: TGCGCCAGCAGCCAAGTAGGGGTTCCGGAGCAGTACTTC. Protein: CASSQVGVPEQYF.

The rearrangement uses TRBV30 and TRBJ1-1; a weak D match, TRBD1 (5 bases). The CDR3 consists of 15 residues. Trimming shortened V by 0 bases and J by 0 bases, and 11 bases separated the two germline ends. Per germline, CDR1 GTSNPN and CDR2 SVGIG (reference sequence). The CDR3 reads CAWSVGQPMNTEAFF. DNA of the CDR3: TGTGCCTGGAGTGTGGGGCAGCCGATGAACACTGAAGCTTTCTTT.

The gene calls are TRBV7-9 and TRBJ2-5, with D unclear. CDR1 SEHNR and CDR2 FQNEAQ come from the germline V gene (reference sequence). CDR3 length: 14 amino acids. The germline V and J ends were trimmed by 5 bases and 4 bases, with 14 bases remaining between them. The CDR3 loop is CASSPTIGRETQYF. For the CDR3, the DNA is TGTGCCAGCAGCCCCACTATTGGGCGAGAGACCCAGTACTTC. Variable domain in full (rest from reference TRBV7-9 and TRBJ2-5): DTGVSQNPRHKITKRGQNVTFRCDPISEHNRLYWYRQTLGQGPEFLTYFQNEAQLEKSRLLSDRFSAERPKGSFSTLEIQRTEQGDSAMYLCASSPTIGRETQYFGPGTRLLVL.

The chain is built from TRBV7-6 and TRBJ2-3; D may be TRBD2 (7 bases). Germline V CDR1 and CDR2: SGHVS, FNYEAQ. This CDR3 has 18 residues. The V gene lost 6 bases and the J gene lost 0 bases, with 22 bases spanning the gap. CDR3 region: CASRPGGLAPYSTDTQYF. The CDR3 nucleotides read TGTGCCAGCAGGCCGGGGGGCTTGGCTCCTTACAGCACAGATACGCAGTATTTT.

The chain recombines TRBV6-5 with TRBJ2-1; D unresolved. Between the trimmed V and J ends, which lost 6 bases and 3 bases, there was a span of 15 bases. The germline CDR1 and CDR2 sequences are MNHEY and SVGAGI. The CDR3 consists of 15 residues. CDR3 amino acids: CASSTLTSGYNEQFF. The CDR3 DNA reads TGTGCCAGCAGCACGTTAACGTCGGGCTACAATGAGCAGTTCTTC.

This chain links TRBV5-1 with TRBJ2-7, with 7 bases lining up with TRBD1. The CDR3 is 13 amino acids. The germline gives CDR1 SGHRS, CDR2 YFSETQ. The V segment lost 3 bases and the J segment 3 bases; nucleotides outside the gene matches: 3. This CDR3 is CASSWSGGYEQYF. The CDR3 coding sequence is TGCGCCAGCAGCTGGTCAGGGGGCTACGAGCAGTACTTC.

The rearrangement uses TRBV7-9 and TRBJ2-2; D is unclear. Germline CDR1 and CDR2: SEHNR and FQNEAQ (reference sequence). The CDR3 has 16 residues. V lost 4 bases and J 3 bases, leaving 15 bases between the germline ends. The CDR3 DNA follows: TGTGCCAGCAGCTACACCCCTGGAAGGGACACCGGGGAGCTGTTTTTT. Amino acid sequence: CASSYTPGRDTGELFF.

This clone turned up a few times. This chain uses TRBV9 with TRBJ2-7; D unclear. CDR3 size: 13 residues. Germline loops: CDR1 SGDLS, CDR2 YYNGEE. The ends were cut back, 0 bases at V and 7 bases at J, with 11 bases in the middle. CDR3 residues: CASSVGDMREQYF. CDR3 coding DNA: TGTGCCAGCAGCGTAGGTGACATGAGAGAGCAGTACTTC.

The chain is built from TRBV5-6 and TRBJ2-1; weak D call: TRBD1 (5 bases). The V end was cut by 4 bases, the J end by 7 bases, with 15 bases between. The CDR3 extends over 14 amino acids. Germline assignment: CDR1 SGHDT and CDR2 YYEEEE. CDR3 sequence: CASSRGLGANEQFF. For the CDR3, the DNA is TGTGCCAGCAGCCGTGGTCTAGGGGCGAATGAGCAGTTCTTC.

On this clone: Different DNA sequences within this sample yield the same CDR3. This chain uses TRBV27 with TRBJ1-1; no clear D gene. The CDR3 extends over 13 amino acids. Per the germline V gene, CDR1 is MNHEY and CDR2 is SMNVEV (reference sequence). V gave up 6 bases and J gave up 2 bases, with 10 bases separating them. The CDR3 region is CASRSGPNTEAFF. CDR3 sequence (DNA): TGTGCCAGCAGGTCCGGGCCCAACACTGAAGCTTTCTTT.

This clone has only a few counts. V gene TRBV14 combines with J gene TRBJ2-1; D perhaps matches TRBD2 (5 bases). This CDR3 is built from 14 residues. V shed 0 bases and J shed 7 bases, with 10 bases lying between them. From germline, CDR1 is SGHDN and CDR2 FVKESK. The CDR3 DNA sequence: TGTGCCAGCAGCCAAGATATCAGGAGGAATGAGCAGTTCTTC. This codes for CASSQDIRRNEQFF.